The rows below give T cell receptor beta chains drawn from one sample of a study of T cell responses to AZD1222 COVID-19 vaccine. Only in-frame clones appear in the TCRdb table, and some are missing; sequencing was by immunoSEQ multiplex PCR. The sample consists of under 200,000 clones, more than 75% of them appearing once. This sample comprised peripheral blood, obtained 28 days after the second AZD1222 dose. The receptors were sampled from an adult who received the AZD1222 COVID-19 vaccine. The CDR3 runs from the conserved cysteine through the conserved F or W. Fields, in order: CDR3 protein, CDR3 DNA, clone size, V gene, J gene, D gene. D genes are given only for firm matches. For some rows the clone size is stated as once, few or many, or as a class when expanded; others skip it.

cdr3_aa: CASSQLTSGVSYEQYF; cdr3_nt: TGCGCCAGCAGCCAGTTGACTAGCGGGGTTTCCTACGAGCAGTACTTC; clone_size: -; v_call: TRBV4-3; j_call: TRBJ2-7; d_call: TRBD2
cdr3_aa: CASSPGHRGTDTQYF; cdr3_nt: TGTGCCAGCAGCCCGGGACACAGAGGCACAGATACGCAGTATTTT; clone_size: -; v_call: TRBV6-6; j_call: TRBJ2-3; d_call: -
cdr3_aa: CASTVGGSGGTDTQYF; cdr3_nt: TGTGCCAGCACCGTCGGGGGCAGCGGGGGCACAGATACGCAGTATTTT; clone_size: -; v_call: TRBV9; j_call: TRBJ2-3; d_call: -
cdr3_aa: CASSFDADRFNSPLHF; cdr3_nt: TGCGCCAGCAGCTTCGACGCCGACAGATTTAATTCACCCCTCCACTTT; clone_size: once; v_call: TRBV5-1; j_call: TRBJ1-6; d_call: -
cdr3_aa: CASSASGPSYEQYF; cdr3_nt: TGTGCCAGCAGTGCTAGCGGGCCCTCCTACGAGCAGTACTTC; clone_size: -; v_call: TRBV6-2/TRBV6-3; j_call: TRBJ2-7; d_call: TRBD2
cdr3_aa: CAFQTGGSYNEQFF; cdr3_nt: TGTGCCTTTCAAACGGGAGGCTCCTACAATGAGCAGTTCTTC; clone_size: -; v_call: TRBV7-5; j_call: TRBJ2-1; d_call: -
cdr3_aa: CASSSSGTSGRVEQFF; cdr3_nt: TGTGCCAGCAGCTCATCCGGGACTAGCGGGAGGGTCGAGCAGTTCTTC; clone_size: -; v_call: TRBV5-4; j_call: TRBJ2-1; d_call: TRBD2
cdr3_aa: CASSPLGTSGRGSNTGELFF; cdr3_nt: TGTGCCAGCAGTCCCCTCGGGACTAGCGGGAGGGGGTCGAACACCGGGGAGCTGTTTTTT; clone_size: -; v_call: TRBV6-6; j_call: TRBJ2-2; d_call: TRBD2
cdr3_aa: CASSPPWAGAYEQYF; cdr3_nt: TGTGCCAGCAGCCCCCCATGGGCGGGGGCCTACGAGCAGTACTTC; clone_size: -; v_call: TRBV7-2; j_call: TRBJ2-7; d_call: TRBD2
cdr3_aa: CASSHTGRQYF; cdr3_nt: TGTGCCAGCAGCCATACCGGTCGGCAGTACTTC; clone_size: -; v_call: TRBV3-1/TRBV3-2; j_call: TRBJ2-7; d_call: -
cdr3_aa: CASSIPGRGPAEAFF; cdr3_nt: TGTGCCAGTAGTATACCTGGCAGGGGGCCTGCTGAAGCTTTCTTT; clone_size: -; v_call: TRBV19; j_call: TRBJ1-1; d_call: TRBD1
cdr3_aa: CAISEYLF; cdr3_nt: TGTGCCATCAGTGAGTACCTCTTC; clone_size: -; v_call: TRBV10-3; j_call: TRBJ1-2; d_call: -
cdr3_aa: CASSPPGGVNTEAFF; cdr3_nt: TGTGCCAGCAGTCCGCCCGGCGGGGTGAACACTGAAGCTTTCTTT; clone_size: -; v_call: TRBV28; j_call: TRBJ1-1; d_call: -
cdr3_aa: CASSSVGHGAYEQYF; cdr3_nt: TGTGCCAGCAGCTCAGTTGGCCACGGGGCCTACGAGCAGTACTTC; clone_size: -; v_call: TRBV11-2; j_call: TRBJ2-7; d_call: -
cdr3_aa: CASSLASGKYYEQYF; cdr3_nt: TGTGCCAGCAGCTTAGCTAGCGGGAAGTACTACGAGCAGTACTTC; clone_size: -; v_call: TRBV7-6; j_call: TRBJ2-7; d_call: TRBD2
cdr3_aa: CASSRDSGSSYEQYF; cdr3_nt: TGCGCCAGCAGCCGGGACAGTGGGAGCTCCTACGAGCAGTACTTC; clone_size: -; v_call: TRBV5-1; j_call: TRBJ2-7; d_call: TRBD1
cdr3_aa: CASSHETGTSGYNEQFF; cdr3_nt: TGTGCCAGCAGCCATGAGACCGGGACTAGCGGCTACAATGAGCAGTTCTTC; clone_size: -; v_call: TRBV9; j_call: TRBJ2-1; d_call: TRBD2
cdr3_aa: CASTPVVAGVGEQYF; cdr3_nt: TGCGCCAGCACTCCCGTTGTAGCGGGAGTGGGAGAGCAGTACTTC; clone_size: -; v_call: TRBV5-1; j_call: TRBJ2-7; d_call: TRBD2
cdr3_aa: CASSKAPKTGSEQYF; cdr3_nt: TGTGCCAGCAGCAAAGCACCTAAAACAGGGTCCGAGCAGTACTTC; clone_size: few; v_call: TRBV21-1; j_call: TRBJ2-7; d_call: -
cdr3_aa: CASSQDQGGPLEKLFF; cdr3_nt: TGTGCCAGCAGCCAAGATCAAGGAGGGCCCTTAGAAAAACTGTTTTTT; clone_size: -; v_call: TRBV3-1/TRBV3-2; j_call: TRBJ1-4; d_call: -
cdr3_aa: CASSYGFEGNTEAFF; cdr3_nt: TGTGCCAGCAGTTACGGGTTTGAGGGGAACACTGAAGCTTTCTTT; clone_size: -; v_call: TRBV6-5; j_call: TRBJ1-1; d_call: -
cdr3_aa: CASQGQIYSNQPQHF; cdr3_nt: TGTGCCAGCCAGGGGCAGATCTATAGCAATCAGCCCCAGCATTTT; clone_size: -; v_call: TRBV6-5; j_call: TRBJ1-5; d_call: -
cdr3_aa: CASSQDGGSQETQYF; cdr3_nt: TGTGCCAGCAGCCAAGATGGGGGGTCCCAAGAGACCCAGTACTTC; clone_size: -; v_call: TRBV4-2; j_call: TRBJ2-5; d_call: -
cdr3_aa: CAIRGQGNYGYTF; cdr3_nt: TGTGCCATCAGAGGACAGGGAAACTATGGCTACACCTTC; clone_size: -; v_call: TRBV10-3; j_call: TRBJ1-2; d_call: TRBD1
cdr3_aa: CASSRGGGPRSGTDTQYF; cdr3_nt: TGTGCCAGCAGCCGGGGTGGGGGCCCGAGGAGTGGCACAGATACGCAGTATTTT; clone_size: -; v_call: TRBV9; j_call: TRBJ2-3; d_call: -
cdr3_aa: CASSHGQGPYNEQFF; cdr3_nt: TGTGCCAGCAGCCACGGACAGGGACCATACAATGAGCAGTTCTTC; clone_size: -; v_call: TRBV5-8; j_call: TRBJ2-1; d_call: TRBD1
cdr3_aa: CASPAQGSNEQFF; cdr3_nt: TGTGCCAGCCCCGCGCAGGGTTCCAATGAGCAGTTCTTC; clone_size: -; v_call: TRBV21-1; j_call: TRBJ2-1; d_call: -
cdr3_aa: CASSPTGYTEAFF; cdr3_nt: TGTGCCAGCAGCCCAACAGGATACACTGAAGCTTTCTTT; clone_size: -; v_call: TRBV7-3; j_call: TRBJ1-1; d_call: -
cdr3_aa: CASPLEDLYNEQFF; cdr3_nt: TGTGCCAGCCCGCTCGAGGACTTGTACAATGAGCAGTTCTTC; clone_size: -; v_call: TRBV28; j_call: TRBJ2-1; d_call: -
cdr3_aa: CASSPPGQGGTDTQYF; cdr3_nt: TGTGCCAGCTCACCACCGGGACAGGGAGGGACAGATACGCAGTATTTT; clone_size: -; v_call: TRBV18; j_call: TRBJ2-3; d_call: TRBD1
cdr3_aa: CASSPGGGNRETQYF; cdr3_nt: TGTGCCAGCAGTCCAGGGGGGGGGAATCGAGAGACCCAGTACTTC; clone_size: -; v_call: TRBV28; j_call: TRBJ2-5; d_call: -
cdr3_aa: CASSPTSANYRKFF; cdr3_nt: TGCGCCAGCAGCCCCACCTCTGCTAATTACCGAAAGTTCTTC; clone_size: -; v_call: TRBV4-3; j_call: TRBJ2-1; d_call: -
cdr3_aa: CASSLALAGFRGEQFF; cdr3_nt: TGCGCCAGCAGCTTGGCACTAGCGGGATTTCGCGGTGAGCAGTTCTTC; clone_size: -; v_call: TRBV5-1; j_call: TRBJ2-1; d_call: TRBD2
cdr3_aa: CASTRWAGRWDTQYF; cdr3_nt: TGTGCCAGTACCAGATGGGCGGGAAGGTGGGATACGCAGTATTTT; clone_size: -; v_call: TRBV19; j_call: TRBJ2-3; d_call: -
cdr3_aa: CASSLVGYGYTF; cdr3_nt: TGTGCCAGCAGTTTAGTTGGCTATGGCTACACCTTC; clone_size: -; v_call: TRBV28; j_call: TRBJ1-2; d_call: -
cdr3_aa: CASTRANSYEQYF; cdr3_nt: TGCGCCAGCACCAGGGCGAATTCCTACGAGCAGTACTTC; clone_size: -; v_call: TRBV4-3; j_call: TRBJ2-7; d_call: -
cdr3_aa: CTSSQDDEREAPYEQYF; cdr3_nt: TGCACCAGCAGCCAAGATGATGAGCGGGAGGCCCCCTACGAGCAGTACTTC; clone_size: -; v_call: TRBV1; j_call: TRBJ2-7; d_call: -
cdr3_aa: CASTVPGAYEQYF; cdr3_nt: TGTGCCAGCACAGTCCCAGGGGCCTACGAGCAGTACTTC; clone_size: -; v_call: TRBV6-5; j_call: TRBJ2-7; d_call: -
cdr3_aa: CASSQKEGDTQYF; cdr3_nt: TGCGCCAGCAGCCAAAAGGAAGGGGATACGCAGTATTTT; clone_size: -; v_call: TRBV4-1; j_call: TRBJ2-3; d_call: -
cdr3_aa: CASSVDLDRLNGEAFF; cdr3_nt: TGTGCCAGCAGCGTAGACCTAGACCGCTTGAACGGTGAAGCTTTCTTT; clone_size: -; v_call: TRBV9; j_call: TRBJ1-1; d_call: -
cdr3_aa: CASSAGGSTYNEQFF; cdr3_nt: TGTGCCAGCAGCGCGGGCGGGAGTACCTACAATGAGCAGTTCTTC; clone_size: -; v_call: TRBV9; j_call: TRBJ2-1; d_call: TRBD2
cdr3_aa: CASSPNPPGTDTQYF; cdr3_nt: TGTGCCAGCTCACCAAATCCCCCGGGCACAGATACGCAGTATTTT; clone_size: -; v_call: TRBV18; j_call: TRBJ2-3; d_call: -
cdr3_aa: CASSPGTRQASTDTQYF; cdr3_nt: TGTGCCAGCAGCCCTGGGACTAGACAGGCCAGCACAGATACGCAGTATTTT; clone_size: -; v_call: TRBV3-1/TRBV3-2; j_call: TRBJ2-3; d_call: TRBD2
cdr3_aa: CAWRSGGSYNEQFF; cdr3_nt: TGTGCCTGGAGGTCAGGGGGTTCCTACAATGAGCAGTTCTTC; clone_size: -; v_call: TRBV30; j_call: TRBJ2-1; d_call: TRBD1
cdr3_aa: CASSFNWNSYEQYF; cdr3_nt: TGTGCCAGCAGTTTCAACTGGAATTCCTACGAGCAGTACTTC; clone_size: -; v_call: TRBV27; j_call: TRBJ2-7; d_call: -
cdr3_aa: CASSLADSSYEQYF; cdr3_nt: TGTGCCAGCAGCCTAGCGGACAGCTCCTACGAGCAGTACTTC; clone_size: few; v_call: TRBV13; j_call: TRBJ2-7; d_call: -